A selection of T cell receptor beta chains follows, all from one sample in a study of metastatic and nonmetastatic thyroid tumors. Through MiXCR, TCRdb re-clonotyped the PCR reads. The table has about 4,400 clones, about a third seen once. Sequencing used adjacent normal tissue. These receptors originate from a male donor with papillary thyroid cancer or a benign thyroid nodule (not recorded which). Some clones in this sample may be carry-over from other donors' samples. The CDR3 runs from the conserved cysteine through the conserved F or W. Fields, in order: D gene, V gene, J gene, clone size, CDR3 protein, CDR3 DNA. A D gene is named only where the DNA matches it firmly. Rows may omit the clone size; those that give it use once, few, many or a size class.

D gene: TRBD1
V gene: TRBV12-3/TRBV12-4
J gene: TRBJ1-5
clone size: .
CDR3 protein: CASKQGGNQPQHF
CDR3 DNA: TGTGCCAGCAAACAGGGGGGCAATCAGCCCCAGCATTTT

D gene: .
V gene: TRBV6-1
J gene: TRBJ1-1
clone size: large
CDR3 protein: CASSDPTNTEAFF
CDR3 DNA: TGTGCCAGCAGTGACCCCACGAACACTGAAGCTTTCTTT

D gene: .
V gene: TRBV28
J gene: TRBJ2-7
clone size: few
CDR3 protein: CASSLQGPSYEQYF
CDR3 DNA: TGTGCCAGCAGTTTACAGGGGCCCTCCTACGAGCAGTACTTC

D gene: .
V gene: TRBV7-3
J gene: TRBJ2-3
clone size: few
CDR3 protein: CASSSQGAAEGLSTDTQYF
CDR3 DNA: TGTGCCAGCAGCTCTCAAGGGGCCGCGGAGGGGCTTAGCACAGATACGCAGTATTTT

D gene: .
V gene: TRBV6-1
J gene: TRBJ1-2
clone size: .
CDR3 protein: CASSDGALKPYGYTF
CDR3 DNA: TGTGCCAGCAGTGATGGGGCTTTAAAGCCCTATGGCTACACCTTC

D gene: .
V gene: TRBV7-2
J gene: TRBJ1-5
clone size: .
CDR3 protein: CASSLRTASNQPQHF
CDR3 DNA: TGTGCCAGCAGCTTAAGGACAGCTAGCAATCAGCCCCAGCATTTT

D gene: TRBD1
V gene: TRBV18
J gene: TRBJ1-4
clone size: .
CDR3 protein: CASSPDRAREKLFF
CDR3 DNA: TGTGCCAGCTCACCCGACAGGGCAAGAGAAAAACTGTTTTTT

D gene: .
V gene: TRBV14
J gene: TRBJ1-3
clone size: medium-sized
CDR3 protein: CASSQPGEDSTIYF
CDR3 DNA: TGTGCCAGCAGCCAACCTGGGGAGGATAGCACCATATATTTT

D gene: .
V gene: TRBV11-3
J gene: TRBJ2-1
clone size: large
CDR3 protein: CASSLSLIGNEQFF
CDR3 DNA: TGTGCCAGCAGCTTATCCCTTATAGGAAATGAGCAGTTCTTC

D gene: .
V gene: TRBV5-1
J gene: TRBJ1-5
clone size: .
CDR3 protein: CASSRTNREDCNQPQHF
CDR3 DNA: TGCGCCAGCAGTCGTACAAACAGGGAGGATTGCAATCAGCCCCAGCATTTT

D gene: TRBD1
V gene: TRBV2
J gene: TRBJ1-6
clone size: .
CDR3 protein: CASSPGQGGSPLHF
CDR3 DNA: TGTGCCAGCAGTCCGGGACAGGGAGGTTCACCCCTCCACTTT

D gene: TRBD1
V gene: TRBV19
J gene: TRBJ2-7
clone size: few
CDR3 protein: CASSWEGQGYEQYF
CDR3 DNA: TGTGCCAGTAGCTGGGAGGGACAGGGCTACGAGCAGTACTTC

D gene: TRBD2
V gene: TRBV28
J gene: TRBJ2-2
clone size: .
CDR3 protein: CASSFPGLAGGGSGELFF
CDR3 DNA: TGTGCCAGCAGTTTTCCGGGACTAGCGGGAGGTGGGTCCGGGGAGCTGTTTTTT

D gene: TRBD1
V gene: TRBV27
J gene: TRBJ2-5
clone size: .
CDR3 protein: CASRIRQGARETQYF
CDR3 DNA: TGTGCCAGCAGGATCCGACAGGGGGCCCGGGAGACCCAGTACTTC

D gene: TRBD1
V gene: TRBV2
J gene: TRBJ1-2
clone size: .
CDR3 protein: CASRSGTGVYGHTF
CDR3 DNA: TGTGCCAGCAGGAGTGGGACAGGGGTTTATGGCCACACCTTC

D gene: .
V gene: TRBV12-3/TRBV12-4
J gene: TRBJ2-2
clone size: .
CDR3 protein: CASSPGHSAAGELFF
CDR3 DNA: TGTGCCAGCAGCCCGGGTCATTCGGCGGCCGGGGAGCTGTTTTTT

D gene: .
V gene: TRBV24-1
J gene: TRBJ1-1
clone size: .
CDR3 protein: CATSAGGGTEDLF
CDR3 DNA: TGTGCCACCAGTGCAGGTGGGGGCACTGAAGATTTATTT

D gene: TRBD1
V gene: TRBV6-1
J gene: TRBJ2-7
clone size: few
CDR3 protein: CASRGQGYEQYF
CDR3 DNA: TGTGCCAGCCGGGGACAGGGGTACGAGCAGTACTTC

D gene: TRBD1
V gene: TRBV20-1
J gene: TRBJ2-1
clone size: .
CDR3 protein: CSAPRRGRNNEQFF
CDR3 DNA: TGCAGTGCTCCCCGCAGGGGGCGTAACAATGAGCAGTTCTTC

D gene: .
V gene: TRBV11-3
J gene: TRBJ1-1
clone size: large
CDR3 protein: CASSFTAYEAFF
CDR3 DNA: TGTGCCAGCAGCTTCACAGCTTATGAAGCTTTCTTT

D gene: TRBD1
V gene: TRBV7-2
J gene: TRBJ1-5
clone size: medium-sized
CDR3 protein: CASSAYTGGWEPQHF
CDR3 DNA: TGTGCCAGCAGCGCTTATACAGGGGGCTGGGAGCCCCAGCATTTT

D gene: TRBD1
V gene: TRBV27
J gene: TRBJ2-2
clone size: .
CDR3 protein: CASSCGLDRVFTVELFF
CDR3 DNA: TGTGCTAGCAGCTGTGGTTTGGACAGGGTATTCACCGTGGAGCTGTTTTTT

D gene: TRBD2
V gene: TRBV28
J gene: TRBJ2-7
clone size: .
CDR3 protein: CASRGGSGRAGRYEQYF
CDR3 DNA: TGTGCCAGCAGGGGGGGTAGCGGGAGGGCCGGTCGCTACGAGCAGTACTTC

D gene: .
V gene: TRBV18
J gene: TRBJ2-5
clone size: .
CDR3 protein: CASSPAGSRQETQYF
CDR3 DNA: TGTGCCAGCTCACCAGCCGGGAGTCGCCAAGAGACCCAGTACTTC

D gene: TRBD2
V gene: TRBV10-3
J gene: TRBJ2-7
clone size: .
CDR3 protein: CAISANSGVTYEQYF
CDR3 DNA: TGTGCCATCAGTGCTAATAGCGGGGTAACCTACGAGCAGTACTTC